This T cell receptor (beta chain) was identified in a study of blood T cell repertoires in COVID-19 (dated by TCRdb to between 2020 and 2021). Study-level background: Collaborator samples came from the United States, Italy and Spain and covered acute and convalescent phases of COVID-19. The material from the prospective study consisted of cDNA or gDNA derived from T cells, B-cell-depleted T cells, or PBMCs. Deeply sampled blood TCRbeta repertoires from subjects exposed to, actively infected with, or recovered from COVID-19 were included in the dataset. The repertoires were released in a freely available public database intended as a resource for research on the immune response to SARS-CoV-2. Samples came from the ongoing ImmuneRACE study (first 160 participants) plus 1,254 subjects from 6 global collaborators. Nearly every sample came with metadata listing a de-identified subject ID, COVID-19 status, age in years and sex. Where HLA class I and class II types were available, the types were taken from metadata supplied by the sample provider, not from assay-based typing.

Ends trimmed: V by 5 bases, J by 5 bases; bases unmatched to a gene: 10. The CDR3 holds 17 amino acids from the cysteine to the phenylalanine. Solely the CDR3 DNA is kept, with 51 bases framed from the first base. CDR1 MNHNY and CDR2 SVGAGI are derived from the germline V gene (reference sequence). What the work shows at the level of the full study, not this receptor alone: The amount of clinical and demographic metadata varied by source and participant and was provided uncurated.

Each collaborating institution followed its own protocols to collect whole blood in K2EDTA tubes. Collaborator samples were shipped for TCRbeta analysis as frozen whole blood, isolated PBMCs, or DNA extracted from either sample type. Comment on this clone: Its specific antigen is unknown. No base-level quality is on record; no much larger clone is a single base apart.

TCRbeta CDR3 regions were amplified from genomic DNA by means of the immunoSEQ Assay, a bias-controlled multiplex PCR. Turning to the authors' computational methods: Within the assay, amplification of reference gene primers was used to estimate how many nucleated cells each sample contained. Sequence reads were collapsed and filtered to measure the absolute abundance of every unique TCRbeta CDR3 rearrangement. For each sample, productive Simpson clonality was calculated by taking the square root of Simpson's diversity index across productive rearrangements. TCRdb mirrors the immuneACCESS table, restricted to in-frame sequences. Some clones are absent from its copies; in checked studies, under half trace to an unresolved V gene, and the reason for the others is unknown. Clonal size and the V and J genes are those of that table, whereas D and trimming came from the DNA. The sample includes approximately 190,000 clones, with roughly 80% observed a single time. Of the sample, approximately 15% is held by the ten largest clones.

The chain uses TRBV6-6 and TRBJ2-1; TRBD2 lines up with 12 middle nucleotides. Sequenced sample: peripheral blood. The TCR was taken from a man aged 30 to 45 with active or convalescent COVID-19. CDR3 region: CASSRSSGRDSDNEQFF. The nucleotide sequence is given as TGTGCCAGCAGTCGGTCTAGCGGGAGGGATAGTGACAATGAGCAGTTCTTC.